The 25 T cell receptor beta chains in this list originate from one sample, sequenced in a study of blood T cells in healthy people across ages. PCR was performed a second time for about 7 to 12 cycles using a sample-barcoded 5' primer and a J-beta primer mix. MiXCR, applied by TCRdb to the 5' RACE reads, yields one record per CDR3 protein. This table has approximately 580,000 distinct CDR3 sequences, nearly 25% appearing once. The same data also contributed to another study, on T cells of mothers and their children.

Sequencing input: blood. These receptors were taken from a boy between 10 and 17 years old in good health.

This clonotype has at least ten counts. The CDR3 DNA reads TGTGCCAGCAGCCACAACAGGGGAGGGAAGCCCCAGCATTTT. Its protein is CASSHNRGGKPQHF. V usage is TRBV12-3 or TRBV12-4 and J usage is TRBJ1-5; TRBD1 agrees at 7 bases. The CDR3 sequence is 14 residues long. V lost 6 bases and J lost 8; bases outside the gene matches: 10.

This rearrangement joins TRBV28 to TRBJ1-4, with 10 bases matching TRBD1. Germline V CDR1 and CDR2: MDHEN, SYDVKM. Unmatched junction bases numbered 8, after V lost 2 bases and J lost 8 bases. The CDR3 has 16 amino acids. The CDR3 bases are TGTGCCAGCAGTTTACGGGCCGGGACAGGGGACGAAAAACTGTTTTTT. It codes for CASSLRAGTGDEKLFF.

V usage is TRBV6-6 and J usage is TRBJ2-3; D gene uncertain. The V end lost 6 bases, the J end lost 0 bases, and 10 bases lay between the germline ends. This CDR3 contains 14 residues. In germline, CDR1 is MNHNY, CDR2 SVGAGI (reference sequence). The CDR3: CASRQPASTDTQYF. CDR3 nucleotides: TGTGCCAGCAGGCAGCCGGCTAGCACAGATACGCAGTATTTT.

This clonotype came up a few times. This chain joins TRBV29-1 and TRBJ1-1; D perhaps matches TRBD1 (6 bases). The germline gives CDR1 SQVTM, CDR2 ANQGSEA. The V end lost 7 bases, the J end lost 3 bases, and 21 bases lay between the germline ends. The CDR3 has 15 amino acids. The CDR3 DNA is TGCAGCGCCGGATCGGAACAGGGCTGGGACACTGAAGCTTTCTTT. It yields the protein CSAGSEQGWDTEAFF.

The CDR3 coding sequence is TGCAGTGCTAGCCTTGAGGCCCTTTGGGAAAATGAGCAGTTCTTC. This translates into CSASLEALWENEQFF. The V and J genes are TRBV20-1 and TRBJ2-1; D call uncertain. Trimming removed 3 bases at V and 7 bases at J, with 19 bases between. The CDR3 totals 15 residues. Germline assignment: CDR1 DFQATT and CDR2 SNEGSKA (reference sequence).

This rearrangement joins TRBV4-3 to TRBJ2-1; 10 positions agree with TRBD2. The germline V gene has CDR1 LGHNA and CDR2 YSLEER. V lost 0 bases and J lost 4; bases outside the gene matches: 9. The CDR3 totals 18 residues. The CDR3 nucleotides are TGCGCCAGCAGCCAAGATACATGGCTAGCGGGGGCATACAATGAGCAGTTCTTC. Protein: CASSQDTWLAGAYNEQFF.

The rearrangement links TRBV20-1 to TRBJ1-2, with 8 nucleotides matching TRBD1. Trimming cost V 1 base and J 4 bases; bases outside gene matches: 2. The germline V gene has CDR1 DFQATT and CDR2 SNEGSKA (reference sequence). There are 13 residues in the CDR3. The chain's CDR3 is CSARAGTGYGYTF. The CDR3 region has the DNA TGCAGTGCTAGAGCCGGGACAGGCTATGGCTACACCTTC.

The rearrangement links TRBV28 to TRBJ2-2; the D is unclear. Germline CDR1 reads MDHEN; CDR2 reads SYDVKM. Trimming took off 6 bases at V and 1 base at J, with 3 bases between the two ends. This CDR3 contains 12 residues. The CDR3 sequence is CASRVNTGELFF. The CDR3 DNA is TGTGCCAGCAGAGTGAACACCGGGGAGCTGTTTTTT.

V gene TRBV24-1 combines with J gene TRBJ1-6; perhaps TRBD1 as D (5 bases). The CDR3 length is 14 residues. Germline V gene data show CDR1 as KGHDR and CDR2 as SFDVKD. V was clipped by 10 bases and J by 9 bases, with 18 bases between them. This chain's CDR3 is CATQRGSGSSPLHF. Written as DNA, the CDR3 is TGTGCCACGCAACGGGGCTCAGGGAGTTCACCCCTCCACTTT.

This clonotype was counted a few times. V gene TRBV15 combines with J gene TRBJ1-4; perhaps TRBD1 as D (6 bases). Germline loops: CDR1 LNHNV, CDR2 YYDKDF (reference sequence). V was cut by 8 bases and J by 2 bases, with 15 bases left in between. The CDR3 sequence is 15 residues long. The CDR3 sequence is CATAVGGGTNEKLFF. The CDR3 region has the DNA TGTGCCACCGCGGTAGGAGGGGGGACTAATGAAAAACTGTTTTTT.

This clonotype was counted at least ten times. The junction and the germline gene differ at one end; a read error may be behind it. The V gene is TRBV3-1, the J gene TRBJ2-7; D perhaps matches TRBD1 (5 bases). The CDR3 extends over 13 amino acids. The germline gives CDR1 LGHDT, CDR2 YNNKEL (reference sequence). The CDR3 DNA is TGCGCCAGCAGCCAGGGTGGTCCCTACGAGCAGTACTTC. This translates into CASSQGGPYEQYF.

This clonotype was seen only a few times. This chain's CDR3 is CSATDSLAGVVNEQFF. DNA for the CDR3: TGCAGTGCCACAGACTCGCTAGCGGGAGTAGTAAATGAGCAGTTCTTC. The rearrangement joins TRBV20-1 to TRBJ2-5; 10 nucleotides agree with TRBD2. The J call may not be correct, given that the DNA end is closer to TRBJ2-1. This CDR3 contains 16 residues. Germline-derived CDR1 and CDR2 are DFQATT and SNEGSKA (reference sequence).

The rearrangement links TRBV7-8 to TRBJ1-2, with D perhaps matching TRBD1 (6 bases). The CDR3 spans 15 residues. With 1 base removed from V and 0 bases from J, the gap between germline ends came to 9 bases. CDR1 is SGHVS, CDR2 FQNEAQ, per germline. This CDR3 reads CASSLGGGPNYGYTF. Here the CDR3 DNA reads TGTGCCAGCAGCTTAGGGGGGGGCCCTAACTATGGCTACACCTTC.

This CDR3 reads CASSPGSSVGEQFF. CDR3 bases: TGTGCCAGCAGCCCCGGGAGTAGCGTCGGTGAGCAGTTCTTC. V gene TRBV9 combines with J gene TRBJ2-1, with D maybe TRBD2 (6 bases). Trimming took off 4 bases at V and 9 bases at J, with 17 bases between the two ends. The CDR3 is 14 residues long. CDR1 and CDR2 from the germline V gene are SGDLS and YYNGEE.

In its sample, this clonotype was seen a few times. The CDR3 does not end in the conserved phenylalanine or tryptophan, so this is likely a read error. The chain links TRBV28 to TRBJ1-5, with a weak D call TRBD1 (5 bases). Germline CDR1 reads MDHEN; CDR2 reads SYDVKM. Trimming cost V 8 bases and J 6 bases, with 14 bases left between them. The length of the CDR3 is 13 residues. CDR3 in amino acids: CASVGANGQPQHL. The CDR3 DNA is TGTGCCAGCGTAGGGGCGAACGGTCAGCCCCAGCATCTT.

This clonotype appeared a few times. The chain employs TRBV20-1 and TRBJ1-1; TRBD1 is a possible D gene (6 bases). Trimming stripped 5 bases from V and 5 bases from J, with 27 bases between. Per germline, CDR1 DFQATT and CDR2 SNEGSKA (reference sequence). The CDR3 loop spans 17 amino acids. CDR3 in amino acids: CSAPDGRGGYRKTEAFF. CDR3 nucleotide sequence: TGCAGTGCTCCCGACGGAAGGGGGGGATATCGTAAAACTGAAGCTTTCTTT.

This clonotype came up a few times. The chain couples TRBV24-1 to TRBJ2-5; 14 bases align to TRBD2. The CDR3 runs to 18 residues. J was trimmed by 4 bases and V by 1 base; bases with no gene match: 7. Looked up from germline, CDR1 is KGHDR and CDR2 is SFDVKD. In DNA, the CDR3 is TGTGCCACCAGTGATTTCACTGGGACTAGCGGGAGCGGAGAGACCCAGTACTTC. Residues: CATSDFTGTSGSGETQYF.

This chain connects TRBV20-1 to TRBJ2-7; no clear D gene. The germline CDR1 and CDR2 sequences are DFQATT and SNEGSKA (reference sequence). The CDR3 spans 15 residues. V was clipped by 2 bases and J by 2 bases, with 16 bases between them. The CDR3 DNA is TGCAGTGCTAGATACCCCGGTACGGCCGCCTACGAGCAGTACTTC. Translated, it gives CSARYPGTAAYEQYF.

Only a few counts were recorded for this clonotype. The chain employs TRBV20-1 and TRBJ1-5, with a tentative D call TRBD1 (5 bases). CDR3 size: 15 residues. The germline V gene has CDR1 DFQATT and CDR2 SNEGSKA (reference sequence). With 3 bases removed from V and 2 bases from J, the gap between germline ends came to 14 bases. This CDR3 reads CSARGLRRGNQPQHF. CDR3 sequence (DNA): TGCAGTGCTAGGGGACTCCGACGGGGCAATCAGCCCCAGCATTTT.

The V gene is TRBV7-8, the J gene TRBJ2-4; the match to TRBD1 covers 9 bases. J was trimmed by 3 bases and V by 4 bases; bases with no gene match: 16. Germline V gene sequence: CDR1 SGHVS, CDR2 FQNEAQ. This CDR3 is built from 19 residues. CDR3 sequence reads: CASSSSGTGLRRVKNIQYF. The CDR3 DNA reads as TGTGCCAGCAGCTCATCCGGGACAGGGTTACGCCGTGTCAAAAACATTCAGTACTTC.

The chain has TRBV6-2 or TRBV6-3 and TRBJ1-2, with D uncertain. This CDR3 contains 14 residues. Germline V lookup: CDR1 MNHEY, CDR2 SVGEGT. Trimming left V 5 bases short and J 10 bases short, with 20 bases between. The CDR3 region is CASSTPLDGSDYTF. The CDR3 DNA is TGTGCCAGCAGTACTCCCCTCGACGGCAGTGACTACACCTTC.

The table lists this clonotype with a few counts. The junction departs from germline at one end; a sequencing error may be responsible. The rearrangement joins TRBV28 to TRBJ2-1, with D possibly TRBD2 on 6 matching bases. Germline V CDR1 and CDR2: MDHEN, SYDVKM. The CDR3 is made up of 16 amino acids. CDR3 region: CASSTVGGWSDNEQFF. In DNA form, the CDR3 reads TGTGCCAGCAGTACCGTCGGAGGGTGGTCTGACAATGAACAGTTCTTC.

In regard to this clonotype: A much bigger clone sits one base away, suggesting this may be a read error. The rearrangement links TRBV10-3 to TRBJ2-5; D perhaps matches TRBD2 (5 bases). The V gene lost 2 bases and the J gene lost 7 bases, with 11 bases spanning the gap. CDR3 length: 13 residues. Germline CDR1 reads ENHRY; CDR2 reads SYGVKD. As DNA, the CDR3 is TGTGCCATCAGTGAGGGGCTACTAGGGACCCAGTACTTC. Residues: CAISEGLLGTQYF.

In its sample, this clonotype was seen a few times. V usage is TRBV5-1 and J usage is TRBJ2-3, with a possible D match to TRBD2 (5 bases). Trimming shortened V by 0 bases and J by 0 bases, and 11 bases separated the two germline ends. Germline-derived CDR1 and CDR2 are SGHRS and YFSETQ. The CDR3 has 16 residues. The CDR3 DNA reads TGCGCCAGCAGCTTGGAAGGCACTAGGAGCACAGATACGCAGTATTTT. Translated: CASSLEGTRSTDTQYF.

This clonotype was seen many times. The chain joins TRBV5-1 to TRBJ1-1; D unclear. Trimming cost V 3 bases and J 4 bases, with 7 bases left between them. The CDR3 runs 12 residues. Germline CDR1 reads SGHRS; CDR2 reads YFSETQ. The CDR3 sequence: CASSSLSTEAFF. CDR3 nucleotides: TGCGCCAGCAGCTCCCTTAGCACTGAAGCTTTCTTT.